This T cell receptor beta chain was found in a study of cytomegalovirus exposure and HLA in healthy donors. Study observations and caveats: Previously analyzed data showed that most TCR beta V segments were productive at a frequency of about 90% or about 30%.

The CDR3 runs to 15 residues. V lost 5 bases and J 8 bases, leaving 21 bases between the germline ends. Germline V gene sequence: CDR1 MNHEY, CDR2 SMNVEV (reference sequence). Primers: 60 Vbeta forward and 13 Jbeta reverse. Method: immunoSEQ multiplex PCR; TCRdb's copy keeps in-frame clones and lacks some. The table shows 150,000 to 200,000 clones, with 70% to 85% occurring only once. Comment on this clone: Antigen: not known.

The TCR was taken from a man in his forties or fifties in good health and CMV-seropositive. The sequenced material came from PBMCs. This chain joins TRBV27 and TRBJ1-2; no firm D call. The CDR3 is CASSGLTTADWGYTF. CDR3 nucleotides: TGTGCCAGCAGTGGGCTCACAACAGCGGACTGGGGCTACACCTTC.